The clone carrying this T cell receptor beta chain was seen a handful of times. Its antigen remains unidentified. CDR3 size: 15 residues. The V gene's germline CDR1 is SGHRS and CDR2 YFSETQ. V was clipped by 3 bases and J by 3 bases; unmatched bases: 5. The sample comes from a study of early T cells in non-severe SARS-CoV-2 infection. Looking at the study overall: Unpaired chains resulted from sequencing bulk RNA of unsorted whole blood.

Individual cDNA molecules received unique molecular identifiers. MiXCR, run by TCRdb on the 5' RACE reads, gives a single entry per CDR3 protein. In the table there are approximately 65,000 distinct CDR3 sequences, roughly 15% of which are singletons. General study findings and limits: The VDJdb matching leaned toward anti-spike CD8 responses and overlooked private and CD4 specificities.

The gene calls are TRBV5-1 and TRBJ2-3; 9 bases are shared with TRBD2. This clonotype was obtained from an adult who was a healthcare worker with PCR-confirmed SARS-CoV-2 infection or an uninfected control (not recorded which). Source material: whole blood. Written as DNA, the CDR3 is TGCGCCAGCAGCTCGCTAGCGGGGAATACAGATACGCAGTATTTT. Translated, it gives CASSSLAGNTDTQYF.